What follows are 22 T cell receptor delta chains derived from one specimen sequenced in a study of Vδ1+ human thymocytes. Sequences come from RNA converted to cDNA by reverse transcription. The CDR3 regions were amplified by multiplex PCR from V-gene primers to a constant-region primer. TCRdb reanalyzed the multiplex PCR reads using CATT. The sample yields fewer than 25,000 delta-chain clones, around 7.9% seen once. Study-level results: Thymic TRG and TRD repertoires appeared highly polyclonal, with Gaussian CDR3 length distributions.

The antigens of these receptors remain unknown. Sequencing input: Vdelta1+ gamma-delta thymocytes from the thymus. Subset denoted: FACS-sorted CD3+ TCRalphabeta- TCRVdelta1+ TCRVdelta2- thymocytes. These receptors were collected from a child under two years old who had congenital heart surgery.

The chain couples TRDV1 to TRDJ1, with 9 bases that match TRDD3. Assignment of the J gene here rests on matching the DNA to germline, because TCRdb gives none. With 4 bases clipped from V and 0 bases from J, the junction kept 15 bases outside the gene matches. CDR3 length: 19 amino acids. The germline CDR1 and CDR2 sequences are TSWWSYY and QGS. The CDR3 nucleotides read TGTGCTCTTGGGGTCCCTCACCCCGTACTGGGGGACCACACCGATAAACTCATCTTT. Protein product: CALGVPHPVLGDHTDKLIF.

This chain joins TRDV1 and TRDJ1; 8 positions agree with TRDD3. CDR1 is TSWWSYY and CDR2 is QGS in the germline V gene. CDR3 length equals 15 residues. Trimming at V came to 5 bases and at J to 0 bases, leaving 5 bases not matched to a gene. CDR3 coding DNA: TGTGCTCTTGGGCTTGGTGGGGGATACACCGATAAACTCATCTTT. The encoded protein is CALGLGGGYTDKLIF.

The chain uses TRDV1 and TRDJ1, with 9 bases fitting TRDD3. This CDR3 is built from 19 residues. The germline gives CDR1 TSWWSYY, CDR2 QGS. V lost 2 bases to trimming and J lost 0 bases; unmatched junction nucleotides: 13. DNA of the CDR3: TGTGCTCTTGGGGAAGGAACTTCGCGGGGGATACCCGACACCGATAAACTCATCTTT. Translated, it gives CALGEGTSRGIPDTDKLIF.

This clone was detected a few times. V is TRDV1 and J is TRDJ1, with 8 positions matching TRDD3. The CDR3 has 20 amino acids. The junction had 17 bases not matched to a gene; V was cut back by 2 bases and J by 0 bases. CDR1 and CDR2 from the germline V gene are TSWWSYY and QGS. CDR3 protein: CALGERNPYWGSLYTDKLIF. The DNA of the CDR3 is TGTGCTCTTGGGGAAAGAAACCCTTACTGGGGGTCACTGTACACCGATAAACTCATCTTT.

Worth noting for this clone: The junction and the germline gene differ at one end; a read error may be behind it. Other DNA sequences in this specimen translate into the identical CDR3. The gene calls are TRDV2 and TRDJ1; 12 nucleotides match TRDD3. Germline V gene lookup returns CDR1 GEAIGNYY and CDR2 EKD. CDR3 length: 16 amino acids. The CDR3 reads CACDMGTGGYTDKLIF. Written as DNA, the CDR3 is TGTGCCTGTGACATGGGGACTGGGGGATACACGGATAAACTCATCTTT.

This clone was counted between two and nine times. The chain carries TRDV2 and TRDJ3; D is unclear. This CDR3 is 16 amino acids long. The germline CDR1 and CDR2 sequences are GEAIGNYY and EKD. Trimming cost V 6 bases and J 0 bases, with 11 bases left between them. This CDR3 is CACRPKSSWDTRQMFF. Written as DNA, the CDR3 is TGTGCCTGTAGACCAAAGAGCTCCTGGGACACCCGACAGATGTTTTTC.

The chain joins TRDV1 to TRDJ1; D perhaps matches TRDD2 (6 bases). Looked up from germline, CDR1 is TSWWSYY and CDR2 is QGS. V gave up 2 bases and J gave up 0 bases, with 31 bases separating them. CDR3 size: 22 residues. CDR3 DNA sequence: TGTGCTCTTGGGGAAGTTCTCCTACCGTACCGGGGGGCACTAAGGGACACCGATAAACTCATCTTT. Its translation: CALGEVLLPYRGALRDTDKLIF.

This clone has just a few counts. The chain recombines TRDV1 with TRDJ1; 7 nucleotides agree with TRDD1. V trimming: 4 bases; J trimming: 2 bases; junction bases outside the gene matches: 13. Germline-derived CDR1 and CDR2 are TSWWSYY and QGS. The CDR3 runs 17 residues. The CDR3 sequence: CALGGGRSRNRTDKLIF. The CDR3 region has the DNA TGTGCTCTTGGGGGAGGTAGGTCCCGAAATAGAACCGATAAACTCATCTTT.

The V call is TRDV1, the J call TRDJ1; the match to TRDD3 covers 10 bases. This CDR3 has 19 residues. CDR1 is TSWWSYY, CDR2 QGS, per germline. V lost 0 bases, J lost 9 bases, and 19 bases stayed unmatched. CDR3 coding DNA: TGTGCTCTTGGGGAACTAAGACCTGTCTCTCTTCTGGGGGATAGTGAACTCATCTTT. It codes for CALGELRPVSLLGDSELIF.

The V and J genes are TRDV1 and TRDJ1, with 9 positions matching TRDD3. The CDR3 consists of 23 residues. Trimming removed 2 bases from V and 0 bases from J; junction bases left unmatched: 25. In germline, CDR1 is TSWWSYY, CDR2 QGS. Here the CDR3 DNA reads TGTGCTCTTGGGGAAGCTCTAAGGTCCCTCTTCCTAACTGGGGGACGGTACACCGATAAACTCATCTTT. This gives the protein CALGEALRSLFLTGGRYTDKLIF.

This sequence joins TRDV1 and TRDJ1, with 9 bases matching TRDD3. CDR1 and CDR2 from the germline V gene are TSWWSYY and QGS. Trimming cost V 2 bases and J 0 bases; bases outside gene matches: 22. The CDR3 covers 22 residues. CDR3 bases: TGTGCTCTTGGGGAAGCCCTATCCACGGGGGATACCGGATACTCCTACACCGATAAACTCATCTTT. Translation gives CALGEALSTGDTGYSYTDKLIF.

This clone has a handful of counts. The chain couples TRDV1 to TRDJ1; the match to TRDD3 covers 9 bases. This CDR3 region has 19 residues. After removal of 1 base from V and 2 bases from J, the junction contained 14 bases not matched to a gene. Germline CDR1 reads TSWWSYY; CDR2 reads QGS. The CDR3 protein is CALGERRGGYYRGTDKLIF. CDR3 bases: TGTGCTCTTGGGGAACGTCGGGGGGGATACTACAGGGGGACCGATAAACTCATCTTT.

V is TRDV1 and J is TRDJ1; TRDD3 aligns across 7 bases. The J segment lost 0 bases and the V segment lost 0 bases, leaving 7 bases of the junction unmatched. Germline V gives CDR1 TSWWSYY, CDR2 QGS. CDR3 length: 17 amino acids. CDR3 in DNA: TGTGCTCTTGGGGAACTAGTACTGGGGCCATACACCGATAAACTCATCTTT. Translated, it gives CALGELVLGPYTDKLIF.

This clone was counted only a few times. The rearrangement uses TRDV1 and TRDJ1; 11 bases match TRDD3. CDR1 and CDR2 (germline): TSWWSYY, QGS. The J segment lost 4 bases and the V segment lost 5 bases, leaving 27 bases of the junction unmatched. The CDR3 is made up of 22 amino acids. The CDR3 is CALGLIPHWGIIPFKRGDKLIF. The CDR3 region has the DNA TGTGCTCTTGGGCTGATCCCTCACTGGGGGATAATTCCCTTCAAGCGGGGCGATAAACTCATCTTT.

J is TRDJ1 and V is TRDV1; 12 bases match TRDD3. The trim removed 3 bases at V and 3 bases at J, leaving 11 bases unmatched. Germline V lookup: CDR1 TSWWSYY, CDR2 QGS. The CDR3 contains 18 residues. CDR3 sequence reads: CALGEKRTGGYRPDKLIF. The CDR3 bases are TGTGCTCTTGGGGAGAAACGTACTGGGGGATACCGGCCCGATAAACTCATCTTT.

The gene calls are TRDV1 and TRDJ1, with 8 bases aligning to TRDD3. V lost 9 bases and J lost 0; bases outside the gene matches: 15. Germline V gives CDR1 TSWWSYY, CDR2 QGS. The CDR3 totals 17 residues. This chain's CDR3 is CALGLPYWGAYTDKLIF. CDR3 bases: TGTGCTCTGGGCTTACCCTACTGGGGGGCATACACCGATAAACTCATCTTT.

This chain uses TRDV1 with TRDJ1; D remains ambiguous. V lost 2 bases and J 1 base, leaving 14 bases between the germline ends. Germline V gene lookup returns CDR1 TSWWSYY and CDR2 QGS. This CDR3 is 16 amino acids long. As DNA, the CDR3 is TGTGCTCTTGGGGAATGCTTCTCCGCCTTCACCGATAAACTCATCTTT. Residues: CALGECFSAFTDKLIF.

This clone was counted a few times. The J gene is TRDJ1, the V gene TRDV1; 10 bases align to TRDD3. Trimming removed 1 base from V and 1 base from J; junction bases left unmatched: 6. In germline, CDR1 is TSWWSYY, CDR2 QGS. The CDR3 is made up of 17 amino acids. CDR3 sequence reads: CALGEPLHWGITDKLIF. The CDR3 DNA follows: TGTGCTCTTGGGGAACCCCTACACTGGGGGATCACCGATAAACTCATCTTT.

Here the J gene is TRDJ1 and the V gene is not called; the table calls TRDD3, which could not be checked here. The CDR3 is 12 residues long. Here the CDR3 reads CSGSGGYLRLIF. DNA for the CDR3: TGCTCAGGATCTGGGGGATACTTGAGACTCATCTTT.

The rearrangement uses TRDV1 and TRDJ1; 9 positions match TRDD3. Germline CDR1 TSWWSYY, CDR2 QGS. V lost 0 bases and J lost 0; bases outside the gene matches: 14. The CDR3 is 20 residues long. The CDR3 is CALGELRGLVNWGNTDKLIF. DNA of the CDR3: TGTGCTCTTGGGGAACTTAGGGGCCTCGTCAACTGGGGGAACACCGATAAACTCATCTTT.

This chain links TRDV1 with TRDJ1; 12 nucleotides line up with TRDD3. J gave up 0 bases and V 0 bases, and 11 bases lay outside the gene matches. The CDR3 is 20 amino acids. Germline V gene sequence: CDR1 TSWWSYY, CDR2 QGS. CDR3 residues: CALGELNSPGGYEYTDKLIF. For the CDR3, the DNA is TGTGCTCTTGGGGAACTAAATTCCCCTGGGGGATACGAGTACACCGATAAACTCATCTTT.

This clone occurred a few times. Being one base from a much bigger clone, this may be a read error. This rearrangement joins TRDV2 to TRDJ2, with 9 bases aligning to TRDD3. This CDR3 region has 19 residues. The V and J ends lost 1 base and 0 bases, in that order; junction bases with no gene match: 11. CDR1 and CDR2 (germline): GEAIGNYY, EKD. The CDR3 is CACDTECWGMPSLTAQLFF. The CDR3 coding sequence is TGTGCCTGTGACACGGAGTGCTGGGGGATGCCATCTTTGACAGCACAACTCTTCTTT.